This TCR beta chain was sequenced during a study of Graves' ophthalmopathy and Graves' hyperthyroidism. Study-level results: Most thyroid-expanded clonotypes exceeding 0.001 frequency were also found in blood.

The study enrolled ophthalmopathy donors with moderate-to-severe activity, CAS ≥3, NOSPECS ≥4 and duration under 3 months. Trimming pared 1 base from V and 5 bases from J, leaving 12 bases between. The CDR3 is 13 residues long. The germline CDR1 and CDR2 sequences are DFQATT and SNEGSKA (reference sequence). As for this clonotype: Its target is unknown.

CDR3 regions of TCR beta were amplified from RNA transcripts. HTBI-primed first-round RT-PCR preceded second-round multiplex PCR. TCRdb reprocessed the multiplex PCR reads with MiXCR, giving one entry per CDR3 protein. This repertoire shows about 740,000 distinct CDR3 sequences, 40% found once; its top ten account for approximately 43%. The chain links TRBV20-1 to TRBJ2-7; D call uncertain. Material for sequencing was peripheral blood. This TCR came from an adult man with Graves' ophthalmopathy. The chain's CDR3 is CSARGSRRNEQYF. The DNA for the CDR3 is TGCAGTGCTAGAGGGTCTAGACGAAACGAGCAGTACTTC.